One and the same sample provided the 24 T cell receptor beta chains below, sequenced in a study of cytomegalovirus exposure and HLA in healthy donors. Both 60 Vbeta primers and 13 Jbeta primers went into the PCR. Assay: immunoSEQ multiplex PCR; the TCRdb copy retains only in-frame clones and omits some. The sample lists about 240,000 clones; around 81% were seen once. The sequencing input was PBMCs. Every receptor here comes from an older woman in good health and CMV-seropositive.

This clone was counted a few times. The V call is TRBV6-4, the J call TRBJ1-2, with a weak D call TRBD1 (6 bases). Germline CDR1 and CDR2: MRHNA and SNTAGT. This CDR3 has 13 amino acids. V lost 6 bases, J lost 2 bases, and 10 bases lay in between. The CDR3 loop reads CASSPDRNYGYTF. CDR3 DNA: TGTGCCAGCAGCCCGGACAGAAACTATGGCTACACCTTC.

The V call is TRBV5-1, the J call TRBJ2-1; D is unresolved. The germline V and J ends were trimmed by 1 base and 9 bases, with 8 bases remaining between them. Germline lookup yields CDR1 SGHRS and CDR2 YFSETQ. CDR3 length: 12 residues. DNA for the CDR3: TGCGCCAGCAGCTTGACAGTGGTTGAGCAGTTCTTC. Translated: CASSLTVVEQFF.

The genes are TRBV28 and TRBJ2-5; 12 nucleotides align to TRBD1. CDR1 is MDHEN, CDR2 SYDVKM, per germline. This CDR3 is built from 16 residues. V lost 4 bases to trimming and J lost 5 bases; unmatched junction nucleotides: 8. CDR3 amino acids: CASSSGGQGAGETQYF. The CDR3 DNA follows: TGTGCCAGCAGTTCTGGGGGACAGGGGGCGGGGGAGACCCAGTACTTC.

CDR3 residues: CASRTGVYGYTF. DNA for the CDR3: TGTGCCAGTAGGACAGGGGTCTATGGCTACACCTTC. The V and J genes are TRBV19 and TRBJ1-2; 8 bases align to TRBD1. Germline CDR1 reads LNHDA; CDR2 reads SQIVND (reference sequence). Losses at the gene ends were 6 bases for V and 4 bases for J; bases not matched to a gene: 1. CDR3 length: 12 residues.

The chain has TRBV25-1 and TRBJ2-1; TRBD2 agrees at 11 bases. The CDR3 loop spans 14 amino acids. V was clipped by 2 bases and J by 10 bases; unmatched bases: 4. Germline V gives CDR1 MGHDK, CDR2 SYGVNS. The CDR3 sequence: CASSERTSGPEQFF. For the CDR3, the DNA is TGTGCCAGCAGTGAAAGGACTAGCGGGCCCGAGCAGTTCTTC. The full variable domain, completed using reference TRBV25-1 and TRBJ2-1, is EADIYQTPRYLVIGTGKKITLECSQTMGHDKMYWYQQDPGMELHLIHYSYGVNSTEKGDLSSESTVSRIRTEHFPLTLESARPSHTSQYLCASSERTSGPEQFFGPGTRLTVL.

This chain connects TRBV5-4 to TRBJ2-3; 11 positions agree with TRBD2. Germline V lookup: CDR1 SGHNT, CDR2 YYREEE (reference sequence). CDR3 length equals 18 residues. V shed 1 base, J shed 0 bases, and the junction held 7 bases outside the gene matches. CDR3 in DNA: TGTGCCAGCAGCTTGCGGGGACTAGCGGAACCTAGCACAGATACGCAGTATTTT. Translating it yields CASSLRGLAEPSTDTQYF.

The chain carries TRBV7-3 and TRBJ2-1, with 7 bases that match TRBD1. There are 15 residues in the CDR3. With V trimmed by 5 bases and J by 9 bases, 13 bases remained unmatched. The germline V gene encodes CDR1 SGHTA and CDR2 FQGTGA. The CDR3 sequence is CASSLDRERSGEQFF. The CDR3 coding sequence is TGTGCCAGCAGCCTAGACAGGGAGAGATCCGGTGAGCAGTTCTTC. The full variable domain, with the rest looked up from reference TRBV7-3 and TRBJ2-1, is GAGVSQTPSNKVTEKGKYVELRCDPISGHTALYWYRQSLGQGPEFLIYFQGTGAADDSGLPNDRFFAVRPEGSVSTLKIQRTERGDSAVYLCASSLDRERSGEQFFGPGTRLTVL.

V gene TRBV6-6 combines with J gene TRBJ1-5; D is uncertain. The germline gives CDR1 MNHNY, CDR2 SVGAGI (reference sequence). The CDR3 covers 13 residues. The V gene lost 3 bases and the J gene lost 6 bases, with 9 bases spanning the gap. CDR3 in amino acids: CASSYQRGQPQHF. In nucleotides, the CDR3 is TGTGCCAGCAGTTATCAGCGCGGTCAGCCCCAGCATTTT.

J is TRBJ1-1 and V is TRBV27, with D hard to call. Germline CDR1 and CDR2: MNHEY and SMNVEV (reference sequence). The length of the CDR3 is 14 residues. V lost 0 bases to trimming and J lost 1 base, with 6 bases between them. The DNA of the CDR3 is TGTGCCAGCAGTTTATCGAGTGGGAACACTGAAGCTTTCTTT. Protein: CASSLSSGNTEAFF.

The CDR3 sequence is CASGLVLTGSNQPQHF. The CDR3 DNA reads TGTGCTAGTGGTTTGGTACTAACAGGGAGCAATCAGCCCCAGCATTTT. The rearrangement joins TRBV12-5 to TRBJ1-5; tentatively, D is TRBD1 (6 bases). The germline V gene has CDR1 LGHNT and CDR2 FRNRAP. V lost 0 bases and J lost 1, with 10 bases in between. The CDR3 is 16 residues long.

The V gene is TRBV6-5, the J gene TRBJ1-1; D uncertain. The CDR3 runs to 14 residues. V dropped 7 bases and J dropped 4 bases, with 16 bases sitting between them. Germline CDR1 MNHEY, CDR2 SVGAGI. DNA for the CDR3: TGTGCCAGCATTTCCCGGGCGGGAGGCACTGAAGCTTTCTTT. This encodes CASISRAGGTEAFF.

The rearrangement links TRBV6-6 to TRBJ2-5; D uncertain. The V gene's germline CDR1 is MNHNY and CDR2 SVGAGI (reference sequence). Trimming removed 7 bases from V and 1 base from J, with 10 bases in between. The CDR3 is made up of 13 amino acids. Here the CDR3 reads CASNSNLQETQYF. In DNA, the CDR3 is TGTGCCAGCAATTCTAACCTCCAAGAGACCCAGTACTTC.

The CDR3, as DNA: TGCGCCAGCAGTGAGAAGGAGGGCCTGAGGGAGGTAGCTTTCTTT. Translation gives CASSEKEGLREVAFF. The V and J genes are TRBV10-1 and TRBJ1-1; no clear D. The germline V and J ends were trimmed by 2 bases and 10 bases, with 20 bases remaining between them. The germline V gene has CDR1 WNHNN and CDR2 SYGVQD (reference sequence). The CDR3 length is 15 residues.

The chain links TRBV28 to TRBJ2-2, with TRBD1 identical over 8 bases. The CDR3 totals 17 residues. The V gene's germline CDR1 is MDHEN and CDR2 SYDVKM. Losses at the gene ends were 4 bases for V and 6 bases for J; bases not matched to a gene: 13. In DNA form, the CDR3 reads TGTGCCAGCAGTTCGGACCTGACAGGGGTTAGCGCCGGGGAGCTGTTTTTT. This sequence encodes CASSSDLTGVSAGELFF.

The chain uses TRBV29-1 and TRBJ1-1; a weak D match, TRBD1 (5 bases). The germline V gene has CDR1 SQVTM and CDR2 ANQGSEA. This CDR3 has 15 residues. Deletions cut 3 bases from V and 1 base from J, with 15 bases between. CDR3 loop: CSVEIQGGWNTEAFF. CDR3 bases: TGCAGCGTTGAGATCCAGGGAGGGTGGAACACTGAAGCTTTCTTT.

The V call is TRBV5-4, the J call TRBJ2-1; the match to TRBD2 covers 11 bases. CDR1 SGHNT and CDR2 YYREEE come from the germline V gene (reference sequence). V was clipped by 4 bases and J by 0 bases; unmatched bases: 0. This CDR3 comprises 15 residues. This chain's CDR3 is CASSTSGSSYNEQFF. Here the CDR3 DNA reads TGTGCCAGCAGCACTAGCGGGAGCTCCTACAATGAGCAGTTCTTC.

The chain couples TRBV29-1 to TRBJ2-6; D is perhaps TRBD2 (6 bases). The CDR3 is 13 residues long. Germline CDR1 SQVTM, CDR2 ANQGSEA. V lost 5 bases to trimming and J lost 2 bases, with 7 bases between them. The CDR3 loop reads CSVRLAGANVLTF. The DNA of the CDR3 is TGCAGCGTTCGACTAGCTGGGGCCAACGTCCTGACTTTC.

This rearrangement joins TRBV15 to TRBJ1-5; D remains unclear. Deletions cut 0 bases from V and 1 base from J, with 13 bases between. Germline lookup yields CDR1 LNHNV and CDR2 YYDKDF (reference sequence). CDR3 size: 17 residues. The chain's CDR3 is CATSRDLRTGSNQPQHF. In DNA, the CDR3 is TGTGCCACCAGCAGAGATCTTAGGACTGGGAGCAATCAGCCCCAGCATTTT.

Written as DNA, the CDR3 is TGCGCCAGCAGCCAAGAACCCGGGACCTACGAGCAGTACTTC. Translated: CASSQEPGTYEQYF. V is TRBV4-1 and J is TRBJ2-7, with a tentative D call TRBD2 (5 bases). V was clipped by 0 bases and J by 2 bases, with 8 bases between them. Germline lookup yields CDR1 MGHRA and CDR2 YSYEKL. There are 14 residues in the CDR3.

V is TRBV18 and J is TRBJ1-1; D call uncertain. Germline CDR1 and CDR2: KGHSH and LQKENI. This CDR3 is 13 amino acids long. The germline V and J ends were trimmed by 3 bases and 2 bases, with 7 bases remaining between them. DNA for the CDR3: TGTGCCAGCTCACCCGACATAAACACTGAAGCTTTCTTT. Encoded protein: CASSPDINTEAFF.

The chain couples TRBV7-8 to TRBJ2-1; TRBD1 agrees at 9 bases. This CDR3 has 15 amino acids. Looked up from germline, CDR1 is SGHVS and CDR2 is FQNEAQ. V shed 1 base, J shed 7 bases, and the junction held 5 bases outside the gene matches. CDR3 in amino acids: CASSLGTGGLNEQFF. The DNA for the CDR3 is TGTGCCAGCAGCTTAGGTACAGGGGGCTTGAATGAGCAGTTCTTC.

This chain joins TRBV27 and TRBJ2-5; 15 positions match TRBD2. Germline assignment: CDR1 MNHEY and CDR2 SMNVEV (reference sequence). V lost 5 bases, J lost 9 bases, and 10 bases stayed unmatched. The length of the CDR3 is 16 residues. The CDR3 is CASSTRTSGRAGSQYF. CDR3 nucleotide sequence: TGTGCCAGCAGTACCCGGACTAGCGGGAGGGCCGGGTCCCAGTACTTC.

The chain is built from TRBV18 and TRBJ2-5, with TRBD1 matching over 7 bases. Trimming cost V 2 bases and J 2 bases; bases outside gene matches: 5. Germline CDR1 reads KGHSH; CDR2 reads LQKENI. The CDR3 is made up of 15 amino acids. Here the CDR3 DNA reads TGTGCCAGCTCACCATTTACAGGGGAGCAAGAGACCCAGTACTTC. Its protein is CASSPFTGEQETQYF.

J is TRBJ2-2 and V is TRBV2, with D unresolved. This CDR3 has 14 residues. Trimming removed 6 bases from V and 2 bases from J, with 10 bases in between. Per germline, CDR1 SNHLY and CDR2 FYNNEI. This CDR3 is CASRRSQNTGELFF. CDR3 bases: TGTGCCAGCAGAAGGAGTCAAAACACCGGGGAGCTGTTTTTT. The full variable domain, completed using reference TRBV2 and TRBJ2-2, is EPEVTQTPSHQVTQMGQEVILRCVPISNHLYFYWYRQILGQKVEFLVSFYNNEISEKSEIFDDQFSVERPDGSNFTLKIRSTKLEDSAMYFCASRRSQNTGELFFGEGSRLTVL.